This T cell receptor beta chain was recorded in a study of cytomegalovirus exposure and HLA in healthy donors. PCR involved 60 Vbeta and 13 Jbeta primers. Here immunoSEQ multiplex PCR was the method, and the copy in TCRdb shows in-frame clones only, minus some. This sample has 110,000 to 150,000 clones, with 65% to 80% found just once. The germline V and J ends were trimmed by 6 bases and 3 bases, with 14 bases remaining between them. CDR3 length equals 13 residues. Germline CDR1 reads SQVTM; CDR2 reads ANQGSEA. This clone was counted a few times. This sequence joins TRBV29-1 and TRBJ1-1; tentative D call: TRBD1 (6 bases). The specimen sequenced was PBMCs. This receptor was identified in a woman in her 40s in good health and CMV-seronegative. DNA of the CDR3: TGCAGCGTGACGGGACAACAGGACACTGAAGCTTTCTTT. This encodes CSVTGQQDTEAFF.